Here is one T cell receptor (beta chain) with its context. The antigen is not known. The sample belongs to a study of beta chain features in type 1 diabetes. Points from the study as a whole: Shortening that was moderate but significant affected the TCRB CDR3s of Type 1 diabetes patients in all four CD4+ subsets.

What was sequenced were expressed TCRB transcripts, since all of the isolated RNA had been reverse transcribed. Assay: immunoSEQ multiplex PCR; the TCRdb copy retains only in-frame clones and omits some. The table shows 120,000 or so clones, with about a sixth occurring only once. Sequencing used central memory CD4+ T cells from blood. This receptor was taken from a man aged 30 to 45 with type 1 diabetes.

The CDR3 reads CASSAGQLQETQYF. The CDR3 nucleotides read TGTGCCAGCAGCGCCGGACAGCTCCAAGAGACCCAGTACTTC. The V gene is TRBV9, the J gene TRBJ2-5; possible D gene TRBD1, 6 bases. Germline assignment: CDR1 SGDLS and CDR2 YYNGEE. The ends were cut back, 3 bases at V and 1 base at J, with 10 bases in the middle. The CDR3 is 14 amino acids.